The T cell receptor (beta chain) under discussion was sequenced for a study of response to subunit inactivated influenza vaccine. General study points: The authors suggested that every seasonal influenza vaccination recruits few new T cells.

Each CDR3 protein gets one entry after TCRdb re-called the RT-PCR reads with MiXCR. Among fewer than 700,000 distinct CDR3 sequences listed, about an eighth were seen once. V lost 2 bases, J lost 3 bases, and 11 bases stayed unmatched. This CDR3 contains 18 residues. Germline V gene sequence: CDR1 LGHDT, CDR2 YNNKEL (reference sequence). A note on this clonotype: Its antigen is currently unknown.

The genes are TRBV3-1 and TRBJ2-2; 8 bases are a match to TRBD2. The receptor's source is a man aged 45-60 years who received an inactivated influenza vaccine. The input for sequencing was PBMCs from blood, taken roughly 47 days after vaccination. CDR3 residues: CASSQRPPPGGDTGELFF. CDR3 DNA sequence: TGTGCCAGCAGCCAAAGACCCCCTCCGGGAGGGGACACCGGGGAGCTGTTTTTT.